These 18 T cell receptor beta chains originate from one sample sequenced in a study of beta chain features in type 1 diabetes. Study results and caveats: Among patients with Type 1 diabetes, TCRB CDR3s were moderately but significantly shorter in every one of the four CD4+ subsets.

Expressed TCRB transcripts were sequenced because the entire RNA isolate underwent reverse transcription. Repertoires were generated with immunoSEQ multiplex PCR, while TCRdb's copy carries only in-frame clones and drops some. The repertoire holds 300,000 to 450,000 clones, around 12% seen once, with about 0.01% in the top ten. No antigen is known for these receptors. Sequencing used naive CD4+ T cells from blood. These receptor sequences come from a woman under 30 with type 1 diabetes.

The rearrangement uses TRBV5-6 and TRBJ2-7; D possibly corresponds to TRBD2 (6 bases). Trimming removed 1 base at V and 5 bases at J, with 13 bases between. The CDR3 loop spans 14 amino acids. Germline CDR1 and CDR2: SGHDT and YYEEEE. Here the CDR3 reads CASSLPGLSHEQYF. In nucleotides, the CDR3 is TGTGCCAGCAGCTTGCCGGGACTTTCCCACGAGCAGTACTTC.

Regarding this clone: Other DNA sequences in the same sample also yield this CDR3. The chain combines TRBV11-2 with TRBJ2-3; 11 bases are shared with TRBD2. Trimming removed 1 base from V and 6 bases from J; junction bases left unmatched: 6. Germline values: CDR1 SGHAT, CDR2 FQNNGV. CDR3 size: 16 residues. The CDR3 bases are TGTGCCAGCAGCTTAGTTCTAGCGGGGGGTACGGATACGCAGTATTTT. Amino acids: CASSLVLAGGTDTQYF.

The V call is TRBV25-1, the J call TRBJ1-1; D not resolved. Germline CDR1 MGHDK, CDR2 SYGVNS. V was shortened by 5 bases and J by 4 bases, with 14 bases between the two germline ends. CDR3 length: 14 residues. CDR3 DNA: TGTGCCAGCAGTAACTGGCAGGCCAGCACTGAAGCTTTCTTT. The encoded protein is CASSNWQASTEAFF.

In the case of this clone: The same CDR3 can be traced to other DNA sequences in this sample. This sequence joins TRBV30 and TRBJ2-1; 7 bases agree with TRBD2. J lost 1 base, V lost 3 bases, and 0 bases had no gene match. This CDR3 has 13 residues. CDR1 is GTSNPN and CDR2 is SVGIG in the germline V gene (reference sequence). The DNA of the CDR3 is TGTGCCTGGAGCGGGGGGTCCTACAATGAGCAGTTCTTC. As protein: CAWSGGSYNEQFF.

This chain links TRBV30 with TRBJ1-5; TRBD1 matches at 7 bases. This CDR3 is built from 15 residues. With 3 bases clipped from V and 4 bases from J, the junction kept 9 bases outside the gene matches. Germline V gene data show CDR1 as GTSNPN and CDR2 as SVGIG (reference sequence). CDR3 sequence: CAWSLGQVINQPQHF. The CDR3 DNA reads TGTGCCTGGAGCTTAGGACAGGTTATTAATCAGCCCCAGCATTTT.

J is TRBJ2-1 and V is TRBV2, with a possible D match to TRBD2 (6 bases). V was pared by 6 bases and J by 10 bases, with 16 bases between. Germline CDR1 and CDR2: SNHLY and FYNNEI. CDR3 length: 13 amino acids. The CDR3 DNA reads TGTGCCAGCAGGCCCCTGCGGGAAGGCGAGCAGTTCTTC. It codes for CASRPLREGEQFF.

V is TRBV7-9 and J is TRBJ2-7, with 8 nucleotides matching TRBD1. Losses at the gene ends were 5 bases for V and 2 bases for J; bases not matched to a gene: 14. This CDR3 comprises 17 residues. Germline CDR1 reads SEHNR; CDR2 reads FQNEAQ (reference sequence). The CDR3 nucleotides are TGTGCCAGCAGCCCAAGACGACGCGGGACAGGCCCCTACGAGCAGTACTTC. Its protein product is CASSPRRRGTGPYEQYF. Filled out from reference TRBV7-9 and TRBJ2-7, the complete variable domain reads DTGVSQNPRHKITKRGQNVTFRCDPISEHNRLYWYRQTLGQGPEFLTYFQNEAQLEKSRLLSDRFSAERPKGSFSTLEIQRTEQGDSAMYLCASSPRRRGTGPYEQYFGPGTRLTVT.

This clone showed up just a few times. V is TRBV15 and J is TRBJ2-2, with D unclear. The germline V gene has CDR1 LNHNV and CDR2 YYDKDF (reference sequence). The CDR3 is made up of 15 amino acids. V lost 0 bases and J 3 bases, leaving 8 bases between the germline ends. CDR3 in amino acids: CATSRDRTDTGELFF. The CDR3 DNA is TGTGCCACCAGCAGAGATCGAACTGACACCGGGGAGCTGTTTTTT.

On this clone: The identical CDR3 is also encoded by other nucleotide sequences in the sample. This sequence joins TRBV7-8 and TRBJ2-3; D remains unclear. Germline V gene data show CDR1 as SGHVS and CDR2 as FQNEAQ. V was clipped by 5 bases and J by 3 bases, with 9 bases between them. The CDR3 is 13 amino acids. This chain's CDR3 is CASSPRRTDTQYF. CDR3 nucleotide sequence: TGTGCCAGCAGCCCCCGTAGAACAGATACGCAGTATTTT.

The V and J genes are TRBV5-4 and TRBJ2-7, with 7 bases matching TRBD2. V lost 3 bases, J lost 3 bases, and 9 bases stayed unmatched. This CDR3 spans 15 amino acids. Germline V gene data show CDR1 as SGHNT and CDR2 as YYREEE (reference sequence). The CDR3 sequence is CASSSSPGGLYEQYF. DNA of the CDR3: TGTGCCAGCAGCTCGTCTCCGGGAGGCCTCTACGAGCAGTACTTC. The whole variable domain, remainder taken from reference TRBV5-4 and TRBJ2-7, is ETGVTQSPTHLIKTRGQQVTLRCSSQSGHNTVSWYQQALGQGPQFIFQYYREEENGRGNFPPRFSGLQFPNYSSELNVNALELDDSALYLCASSSSPGGLYEQYFGPGTRLTVT.

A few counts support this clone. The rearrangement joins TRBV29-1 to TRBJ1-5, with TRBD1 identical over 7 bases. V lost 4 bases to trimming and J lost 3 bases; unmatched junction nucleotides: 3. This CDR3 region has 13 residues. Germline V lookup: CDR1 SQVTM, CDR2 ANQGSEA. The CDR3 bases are TGCAGCGTTGGCGGACAGGCCAATCAGCCCCAGCATTTT. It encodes CSVGGQANQPQHF.

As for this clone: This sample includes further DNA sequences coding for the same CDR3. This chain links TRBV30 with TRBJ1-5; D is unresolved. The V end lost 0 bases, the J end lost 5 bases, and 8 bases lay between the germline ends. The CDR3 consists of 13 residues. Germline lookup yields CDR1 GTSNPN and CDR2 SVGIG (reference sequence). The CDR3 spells CAWSVRGDQPQHF. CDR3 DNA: TGTGCCTGGAGTGTACGTGGAGATCAGCCCCAGCATTTT.

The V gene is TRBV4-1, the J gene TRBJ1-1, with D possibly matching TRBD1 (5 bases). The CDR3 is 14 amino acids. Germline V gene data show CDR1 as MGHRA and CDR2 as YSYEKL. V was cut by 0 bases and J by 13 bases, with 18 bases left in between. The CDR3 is CASSQDGRGTFDFF. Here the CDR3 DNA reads TGCGCCAGCAGCCAAGATGGCCGAGGGACTTTTGATTTCTTT.

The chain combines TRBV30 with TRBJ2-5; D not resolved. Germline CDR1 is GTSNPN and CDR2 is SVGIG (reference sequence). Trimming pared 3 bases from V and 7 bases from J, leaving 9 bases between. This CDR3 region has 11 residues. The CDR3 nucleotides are TGTGCCTGGAGGACTTACGGGACCCAGTACTTC. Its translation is CAWRTYGTQYF.

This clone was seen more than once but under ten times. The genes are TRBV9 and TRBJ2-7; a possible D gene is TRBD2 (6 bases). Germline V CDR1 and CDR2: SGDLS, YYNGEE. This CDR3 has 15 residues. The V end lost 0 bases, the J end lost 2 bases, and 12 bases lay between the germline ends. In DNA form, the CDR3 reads TGTGCCAGCAGCGTAGAAGGTAGCGGAGCCTACGAGCAGTACTTC. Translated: CASSVEGSGAYEQYF. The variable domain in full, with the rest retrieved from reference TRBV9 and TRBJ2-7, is DSGVTQTPKHLITATGQRVTLRCSPRSGDLSVYWYQQSLDQGLQFLIQYYNGEERAKGNILERFSAQQFPDLHSELNLSSLELGDSALYFCASSVEGSGAYEQYFGPGTRLTVT.

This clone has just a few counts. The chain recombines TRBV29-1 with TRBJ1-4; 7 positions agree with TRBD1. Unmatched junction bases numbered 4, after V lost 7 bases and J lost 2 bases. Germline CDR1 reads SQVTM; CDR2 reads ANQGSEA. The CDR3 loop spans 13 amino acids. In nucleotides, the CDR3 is TGCAGCGCCATGACAGGGACTAATGAAAAACTGTTTTTT. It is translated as CSAMTGTNEKLFF.

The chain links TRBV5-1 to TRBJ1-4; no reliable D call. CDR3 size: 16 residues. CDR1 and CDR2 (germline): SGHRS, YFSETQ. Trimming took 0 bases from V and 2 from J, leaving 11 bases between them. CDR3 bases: TGCGCCAGCAGCTTGGTGTCCCGAGGGACTAATGAAAAACTGTTTTTT. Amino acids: CASSLVSRGTNEKLFF.

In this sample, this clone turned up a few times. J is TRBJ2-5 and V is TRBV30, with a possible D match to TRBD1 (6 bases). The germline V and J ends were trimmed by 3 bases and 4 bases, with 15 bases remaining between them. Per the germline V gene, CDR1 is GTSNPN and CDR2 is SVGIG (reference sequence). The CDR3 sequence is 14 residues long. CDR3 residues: CAWRAKTGRETQYF. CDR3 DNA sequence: TGTGCCTGGAGGGCAAAGACAGGTCGAGAGACCCAGTACTTC.